These 26 T cell receptor beta chains share one sample of origin, sequenced in a study of blood T cell repertoires in COVID-19. Sequencing used immunoSEQ multiplex PCR; TCRdb keeps in-frame clones, though not all of them. The sample lists about 43,000 clones; roughly 90% were seen once. The sample taken for sequencing was peripheral blood. These receptors all stem from a man aged 60 to 69 with active COVID-19.

This clone was counted a few times. The V call is TRBV7-9, the J call TRBJ2-7, with D possibly being TRBD2 (5 bases). CDR3 length: 13 residues. V was clipped by 5 bases and J by 3 bases, with 11 bases between them. Germline CDR1 reads SEHNR; CDR2 reads FQNEAQ (reference sequence). The CDR3 loop is CASSARRGYEQYF. The DNA for the CDR3 is TGTGCCAGCAGCGCCCGACGGGGCTACGAGCAGTACTTC.

The chain is built from TRBV2 and TRBJ2-1; 11 bases line up with TRBD2. V lost 0 bases to trimming and J lost 6 bases; unmatched junction nucleotides: 7. Germline loops: CDR1 SNHLY, CDR2 FYNNEI. CDR3 size: 17 residues. CDR3 in DNA: TGTGCCAGCAGTGAAGCGCGGCTAGCGGGGGGTGGCAATGAGCAGTTCTTC. This codes for CASSEARLAGGGNEQFF.

V and J are TRBV6-1 and TRBJ2-1; 8 nucleotides agree with TRBD2. CDR3 size: 16 residues. The germline CDR1 and CDR2 sequences are MNHNS and SASEGT. V shed 2 bases and J 2 bases; nucleotides not matched to a gene: 5. The CDR3 sequence is CASSELTSGTYNEQFF. The CDR3, as DNA: TGTGCCAGCAGTGAACTCACTAGCGGCACCTACAATGAGCAGTTCTTC.

This sequence joins TRBV6-2 or TRBV6-3 and TRBJ2-3; D remains ambiguous. Germline V lookup: CDR1 MNHEY, CDR2 SVGEGT. Between the trimmed V and J ends, which lost 2 bases and 2 bases, there was a span of 11 bases. There are 15 residues in the CDR3. The DNA of the CDR3 is TGTGCCAGCAGTTACGCTGAGTATTCCACAGATACGCAGTATTTT. This gives the protein CASSYAEYSTDTQYF.

The chain carries TRBV18 and TRBJ1-5; a weak D match, TRBD1 (6 bases). Between the trimmed V and J ends, which lost 3 bases and 5 bases, there was a span of 11 bases. The CDR3 loop spans 14 amino acids. Germline-derived CDR1 and CDR2 are KGHSH and LQKENI. CDR3 sequence: CASSPRTVDQPQHF. The CDR3 DNA reads as TGTGCCAGCTCACCGCGGACAGTTGATCAGCCCCAGCATTTT.

This chain connects TRBV3-1 (or the pseudogene TRBV3-2) to TRBJ2-5, with 8 bases lining up with TRBD1. Looked up from germline, CDR1 is LGHDT and CDR2 is YNNKEL (reference sequence). The CDR3 has 13 amino acids. With 4 bases clipped from V and 5 bases from J, the junction kept 3 bases outside the gene matches. CDR3 coding DNA: TGTGCCAGCAGCCTCCAGGGGGCCGAGACCCAGTACTTC. It is translated as CASSLQGAETQYF.

The chain links TRBV28 to TRBJ2-7, with D unclear. The CDR3 has 14 residues. Per the germline V gene, CDR1 is MDHEN and CDR2 is SYDVKM. Trimming removed 3 bases from V and 2 bases from J, with 11 bases in between. This CDR3 reads CASSFPNSPYEQYF. As DNA, the CDR3 is TGTGCCAGCAGTTTCCCTAACAGCCCCTACGAGCAGTACTTC.

The chain recombines TRBV28 with TRBJ2-2, with a possible D match to TRBD1 (6 bases). The CDR3 has 16 amino acids. V was cut by 6 bases and J by 0 bases, with 14 bases left in between. From germline, CDR1 is MDHEN and CDR2 SYDVKM. Here the CDR3 DNA reads TGTGCCAGCAGCACATCCGGGGACACGAACACCGGGGAGCTGTTTTTT. Encoded protein: CASSTSGDTNTGELFF.

This chain uses TRBV5-1 with TRBJ2-3; a weak D match, TRBD2 (5 bases). Trimming pared 7 bases from V and 0 bases from J, leaving 18 bases between. In germline, CDR1 is SGHRS, CDR2 YFSETQ. The CDR3 is made up of 16 amino acids. The CDR3 sequence is CASHAFSGSSTDTQYF. For the CDR3, the DNA is TGCGCCAGCCATGCATTCAGCGGATCTAGCACAGATACGCAGTATTTT.

A single count supports this clone. V gene TRBV7-8 combines with J gene TRBJ2-3; 9 bases agree with TRBD2. Germline values: CDR1 SGHVS, CDR2 FQNEAQ. Germline trimming cut 0 bases from V and 6 bases from J; bases unmatched to any gene: 4. CDR3 length: 15 residues. The CDR3 is CASSLASGRKDTQYF. CDR3 nucleotides: TGTGCCAGCAGCTTAGCTAGCGGGAGAAAGGATACGCAGTATTTT.

This chain connects TRBV4-3 to TRBJ2-5; D is perhaps TRBD1 (6 bases). CDR1 and CDR2 (germline): LGHNA, YSLEER. This CDR3 contains 15 residues. V was trimmed by 4 bases and J by 5 bases, leaving 17 bases between them. The CDR3 region is CASSRDRHVRETQYF. CDR3 nucleotide sequence: TGCGCCAGCAGCCGAGACAGGCACGTCAGGGAGACCCAGTACTTC.

The CDR3 DNA sequence: TGTGCCAGCTCACCTGGACAGGGGGTTTCCTACGAGCAGTACTTC. It is translated as CASSPGQGVSYEQYF. The genes are TRBV18 and TRBJ2-7; 10 nucleotides match TRBD1. Germline V lookup: CDR1 KGHSH, CDR2 LQKENI. There are 15 residues in the CDR3. Trimming removed 3 bases from V and 1 base from J; junction bases left unmatched: 3.

This clone has more than one count but fewer than ten. The chain recombines TRBV7-9 with TRBJ2-5; 15 bases are shared with TRBD2. CDR1 is SEHNR and CDR2 is FQNEAQ in the germline V gene (reference sequence). V lost 5 bases, J lost 5 bases, and 6 bases stayed unmatched. The CDR3 consists of 16 residues. CDR3 amino acids: CASSRGTSGRSETQYF. CDR3 in DNA: TGTGCCAGCAGCCGGGGGACTAGCGGGAGGTCGGAGACCCAGTACTTC.

A single count supports this clone. The rearrangement joins TRBV9 to TRBJ2-2; possibly TRBD1 for D (5 bases). Trimming removed 0 bases from V and 7 bases from J, with 13 bases in between. Looked up from germline, CDR1 is SGDLS and CDR2 is YYNGEE. The CDR3 is 15 amino acids. The DNA for the CDR3 is TGTGCCAGCAGCGTAGTCTTGGGGCCGGGCGGGGAGCTGTTTTTT. This translates into CASSVVLGPGGELFF.

This sequence joins TRBV3-1 (or the pseudogene TRBV3-2) and TRBJ2-1; 12 nucleotides align to TRBD1. The germline gives CDR1 LGHDT, CDR2 YNNKEL (reference sequence). J lost 1 base, V lost 8 bases, and 9 bases had no gene match. The CDR3 has 17 residues. The CDR3 nucleotides are TGTGCCAGCCAGGGACAGGGGGCAAAGGGGTCCTACAATGAGCAGTTCTTC. Encoded protein: CASQGQGAKGSYNEQFF.

The genes are TRBV7-2 and TRBJ2-7; TRBD1 might be the D (6 bases). Trimming left V 6 bases short and J 3 bases short, with 12 bases between. This CDR3 region has 13 residues. Per germline, CDR1 SGHTA and CDR2 FQGNSA. CDR3 region: CASRESGHYEQYF. The CDR3 coding sequence is TGTGCCAGCAGGGAATCGGGACACTACGAGCAGTACTTC.

V gene TRBV11-3 combines with J gene TRBJ2-1; 7 bases are a match to TRBD1. V trimming: 5 bases; J trimming: 5 bases; junction bases outside the gene matches: 18. This CDR3 contains 18 residues. CDR1 and CDR2 (germline): SGHNT, YENEEA. The CDR3 bases are TGTGCCAGCAGCGCTGGACGTTTTAGTGACAGGGCTAACAATGAGCAGTTCTTC. Its protein product is CASSAGRFSDRANNEQFF. The whole variable domain, filled in from reference TRBV11-3 and TRBJ2-1, reads EAGVVQSPRYKIIEKKQPVAFWCNPISGHNTLYWYLQNLGQGPELLIRYENEEAVDDSQLPKDRFSAERLKGVDSTLKIQPAELGDSAVYLCASSAGRFSDRANNEQFFGPGTRLTVL.

This clone was seen more than once but under ten times. J is TRBJ2-7 and V is TRBV2, with D maybe TRBD2 (5 bases). CDR3 size: 16 residues. Per the germline V gene, CDR1 is SNHLY and CDR2 is FYNNEI. Trimming took off 2 bases at V and 3 bases at J, with 17 bases between the two ends. The CDR3 loop reads CASSEPLQRRFYEQYF. In DNA form, the CDR3 reads TGTGCCAGCAGTGAACCTTTGCAGCGGAGGTTCTACGAGCAGTACTTC.

The J gene is TRBJ2-7, the V gene TRBV4-2, with no clear D. The V gene lost 4 bases and the J gene lost 3 bases, with 19 bases spanning the gap. Per germline, CDR1 LGHNA and CDR2 YNFKEQ. CDR3 length: 16 residues. CDR3 region: CASSLPLRPIYYEQYF. The CDR3 nucleotides read TGTGCCAGCAGCCTCCCCCTACGCCCAATTTACTACGAGCAGTACTTC.

The chain uses TRBV9 and TRBJ2-3, with 14 bases identical to TRBD2. Germline lookup yields CDR1 SGDLS and CDR2 YYNGEE. V was pared by 0 bases and J by 4 bases, with 4 bases of the junction left unmatched. The length of the CDR3 is 17 residues. The DNA for the CDR3 is TGTGCCAGCAGCGTAGGGACTAGCGGGGGGAGGGCAGATACGCAGTATTTT. Translated: CASSVGTSGGRADTQYF.

This chain links TRBV9 with TRBJ1-3; tentatively, D is TRBD1 (6 bases). The germline V gene encodes CDR1 SGDLS and CDR2 YYNGEE. The length of the CDR3 is 14 residues. The V end was cut by 4 bases, the J end by 3 bases, with 11 bases between. In nucleotides, the CDR3 is TGTGCCAGCAGCTTCCGGGACAATGGAAACACCATATATTTT. It encodes CASSFRDNGNTIYF. The entire variable domain, with the rest obtained from reference TRBV9 and TRBJ1-3, is as follows: DSGVTQTPKHLITATGQRVTLRCSPRSGDLSVYWYQQSLDQGLQFLIQYYNGEERAKGNILERFSAQQFPDLHSELNLSSLELGDSALYFCASSFRDNGNTIYFGEGSWLTVV.

In nucleotides, the CDR3 is TGTGCCAGCAGTCCTTATGGCAGGGAGAACACTGAAGCTTTCTTT. Its translation is CASSPYGRENTEAFF. The genes are TRBV28 and TRBJ1-1; TRBD1 might be the D (5 bases). Trimming took 5 bases from V and 1 from J, leaving 14 bases between them. CDR1 is MDHEN, CDR2 SYDVKM, per germline. There are 15 residues in the CDR3.

The chain recombines TRBV2 with TRBJ1-4, with no clear D. Trimming cost V 8 bases and J 8 bases, with 9 bases left between them. Looked up from germline, CDR1 is SNHLY and CDR2 is FYNNEI. The CDR3 is made up of 11 amino acids. This CDR3 is CASLREEKLFF. The CDR3 DNA is TGTGCCAGCCTCCGGGAAGAAAAACTGTTTTTT.

The chain has TRBV14 and TRBJ2-5; 14 bases line up with TRBD2. This CDR3 contains 14 residues. Per germline, CDR1 SGHDN and CDR2 FVKESK. Unmatched junction bases numbered 2, after V lost 4 bases and J lost 7 bases. CDR3 DNA sequence: TGTGCCAGCAGCCTGGGACTAGCGGGAGCGACCCAGTACTTC. Translating it yields CASSLGLAGATQYF.

The chain employs TRBV19 and TRBJ2-7; 8 nucleotides line up with TRBD2. Germline V gene data show CDR1 as LNHDA and CDR2 as SQIVND (reference sequence). This CDR3 is built from 13 residues. V lost 8 bases to trimming and J lost 2 bases; unmatched junction nucleotides: 5. The CDR3 here is CASSAAGAYEQYF. The CDR3, as DNA: TGTGCCAGTTCGGCAGCGGGGGCCTACGAGCAGTACTTC.

V and J are TRBV3-1 (or the pseudogene TRBV3-2) and TRBJ2-1, with 12 bases lining up with TRBD2. CDR1 and CDR2 from the germline V gene are LGHDT and YNNKEL (reference sequence). Trimming removed 4 bases from V and 7 bases from J; junction bases left unmatched: 8. The CDR3 extends over 16 amino acids. In DNA form, the CDR3 reads TGTGCCAGCAGCCTGCGGGAACTAGCGGGAGGTAATGAGCAGTTCTTC. Its protein is CASSLRELAGGNEQFF.